This TCR beta chain was documented in a study of beta chain features in type 1 diabetes. Whole-study findings and limits: Patients with Type 1 diabetes showed moderately but significantly shorter TCRB CDR3s in all four CD4+ subsets. Comparison showed that naive, central memory and Treg TCRB repertoires appeared more similar among patients than among healthy donors.

CDR1 and CDR2 (germline): MDHEN, SYDVKM. This CDR3 is 10 amino acids long. This clone has more than one count but fewer than ten. Antigen specificity is unknown. Sequenced material consisted of expressed TCRB transcripts (all of the isolated RNA was reverse transcribed). Measured with immunoSEQ multiplex PCR; TCRdb has only the in-frame clones, and not every one. The data contain about 640,000 clones, around 12% of them singletons. Naive, central memory, regulatory and stem cell-like memory cells within the CD4+ compartment were sorted using CD45RO/CCR7/CD25/CD127/CD95/CD27. The receptor was derived from a man aged 25 to 45 with type 1 diabetes. Sequencing was carried out using naive CD4+ T cells from blood. The chain links TRBV28 to TRBJ1-2, with TRBD1 as a possible D gene (5 bases). The DNA for the CDR3 is TGTGGTTCGGGGCAGAGAGGCTACACCTTC. Translation: CGSGQRGYTF.